Listed below are T cell receptor beta chains from one sample, sequenced in a study of T cell responses to AZD1222 COVID-19 vaccine. TCRdb's copy holds only in-frame clones and misses some; the assay was immunoSEQ multiplex PCR. The specimen's table records over 120,000 clones. The sample consisted of peripheral blood. Receptors originate from an adult in good health. Each CDR3 is given with its conserved first and last residue. D genes are given only for firm matches.

>TRBD1|TRBV4-2|TRBJ1-5|14
CASSQEQGGQPQHF
TGTGCCAGCAGCCAAGAACAGGGGGGACAGCCCCAGCATTTT
>-|TRBV6-5|TRBJ1-1|13
CASVVGLRAEAFF
TGTGCCAGCGTAGTGGGGCTCCGGGCTGAAGCTTTCTTT
>TRBD1|TRBV12-5|TRBJ1-1|13
CASGPDRGTEAFF
TGTGCTAGTGGCCCAGACAGGGGTACTGAAGCTTTCTTT
>-|TRBV28|TRBJ1-4|18
CASSFSLGTTATNEKLFF
TGTGCCAGCAGTTTCTCCTTGGGGACGACCGCAACTAATGAAAAACTGTTTTTT
>TRBD1|TRBV5-1|TRBJ2-7|16
CASSFIRGQGIDEQYF
TGCGCCAGCAGCTTCATCCGTGGACAGGGGATCGACGAGCAGTACTTC
>-|TRBV6-5|TRBJ1-5|14
CASSLGPPNQPQHF
TGTGCCAGCAGTCTTGGTCCTCCTAATCAGCCCCAGCATTTT
>-|TRBV7-2|TRBJ1-5|15
CASSLNGGGNQPQHF
TGTGCCAGCAGCTTAAATGGGGGTGGCAATCAGCCCCAGCATTTT
>-|TRBV21-1|TRBJ2-2|21
CASSKQTTGLAGGSNTGELFF
TGTGCCAGCAGCAAACAAACCACTGGACTAGCGGGGGGTAGTAACACCGGGGAGCTGTTTTTT
>TRBD1|TRBV24-1|TRBJ1-1|17
CATSDSRAGGGWTEAFF
TGTGCCACCAGTGACTCTCGGGCAGGGGGCGGATGGACTGAAGCTTTCTTT
>-|TRBV7-3|TRBJ2-7|13
CASSRTGSGEQYF
TGTGCCAGCAGCAGAACAGGGAGCGGCGAGCAGTACTTC
>-|TRBV10-3|TRBJ1-1|14
CAISDHTVNTEAFF
TGTGCCATCAGTGATCACACTGTGAACACTGAGGCTTTCTTT
>-|TRBV15|TRBJ1-2|14
CATSRGVLSYGYTF
TGTGCCACCAGCCGAGGGGTTCTTAGCTATGGCTACACCTTC
>TRBD1|TRBV5-1|TRBJ1-1|17
CASSLGDRAAVGTEAFF
TGCGCCAGCAGCTTGGGGGACAGGGCCGCCGTCGGCACTGAAGCTTTCTTT
>TRBD1|TRBV5-1|TRBJ1-1|14
CASRTGQGSVEAFF
TGCGCCAGCAGGACGGGACAGGGTTCTGTCGAAGCTTTCTTT
>TRBD1|TRBV19|TRBJ1-6|14
CASSITGANSPLHF
TGTGCCAGTAGTATCACAGGGGCTAATTCACCCCTCCACTTT
>-|TRBV2|TRBJ1-2|13
CASSDQGSVGYTF
TGTGCCAGCAGTGACCAGGGCTCGGTTGGCTACACCTTC
>-|TRBV5-1|TRBJ1-3|18
CASSLSPGALDRRGTIYF
TGCGCCAGCAGCTTGAGCCCGGGGGCTTTGGATCGACGCGGCACCATATATTTT
>-|TRBV18|TRBJ1-1|15
CASASGSGGNTEAFF
TGTGCCAGCGCTAGCGGGAGCGGAGGGAACACTGAAGCTTTCTTT
>TRBD1|TRBV12-3/TRBV12-4|TRBJ1-1|13
CASSPRGSTEAFF
TGTGCCAGCAGCCCCAGGGGGTCCACTGAAGCTTTCTTT
>-|TRBV6-1|TRBJ1-2|16
CASSEGGRGGDYGYTF
TGTGCCAGCAGTGAGGGAGGGCGGGGAGGAGACTATGGCTACACCTTC
>TRBD1|TRBV3-1/TRBV3-2|TRBJ1-6|13
CASSQDRRSPLHF
TGTGCCAGCAGCCAGGACAGGCGTTCACCCCTCCACTTT
>TRBD1|TRBV3-1/TRBV3-2|TRBJ2-5|14
CASRGQGRTETQYF
TGTGCCAGCAGAGGACAGGGCAGAACAGAGACCCAGTACTTC
>-|TRBV2|TRBJ2-7|13
CASSEARTYEQYF
TGTGCCAGCAGTGAGGCGCGAACCTACGAGCAGTACTTC
>-|TRBV7-2|TRBJ2-1|15
CASSLARPSYNEQFF
TGTGCCAGCAGCTTAGCTAGGCCATCCTACAATGAGCAGTTCTTC
>-|TRBV2|TRBJ1-5|14
CASSDGRSNQPQHF
TGTGCCAGCAGTGATGGTAGGAGCAATCAGCCCCAGCATTTT
>-|TRBV6-5|TRBJ1-4|14
CASSPRAATEKLFF
TGTGCCAGCAGCCCCAGGGCGGCTACTGAAAAACTGTTTTTT
>-|TRBV28|TRBJ2-3|17
CASSFTVRGPRTDTQYF
TGTGCCAGCAGTTTTACGGTCCGCGGGCCCCGCACAGATACGCAGTATTTT
>-|TRBV19|TRBJ2-3|14
CASSKMARTDTQYF
TGTGCCAGTAGTAAGATGGCCCGCACAGATACGCAGTATTTT
>TRBD1|TRBV7-9|TRBJ2-2|16
CASSLPRDSSTGELFF
TGTGCCAGCAGCTTACCCCGGGACAGCAGCACCGGGGAGCTGTTTTTT
>-|TRBV6-1|TRBJ2-7|14
CASSEAWADYEQYF
TGTGCCAGCAGTGAAGCCTGGGCAGACTACGAGCAGTACTTC
>-|TRBV5-1|TRBJ2-6|16
CASSLGGQPGANVLTF
TGCGCCAGCAGCTTGGGGGGACAACCTGGGGCCAACGTCCTGACTTTC
>-|TRBV7-9|TRBJ1-1|14
CASSGGPPDTEAFF
TGTGCCAGCAGCGGGGGACCGCCTGACACTGAAGCTTTCTTT
>-|TRBV2|TRBJ1-2|15
CASTLDQVRRYGYTF
TGTGCCAGCACGTTAGACCAAGTAAGGAGGTATGGCTACACCTTC
>-|TRBV7-9|TRBJ2-3|16
CASSPTLLGSTDTQYF
TGTGCCAGCAGCCCCACATTACTGGGGAGCACAGATACGCAGTATTTT
>TRBD1|TRBV19|TRBJ2-2|14
CASRPGTDTGELFF
TGTGCCAGTAGACCCGGGACAGATACCGGGGAGCTGTTTTTT
>TRBD2|TRBV3-1/TRBV3-2|TRBJ2-5|18
CASSAPSQAGAHQETQYF
TGTGCCAGCAGCGCCCCAAGCCAAGCGGGGGCCCACCAAGAGACCCAGTACTTC